Listed below are T cell receptor beta chains from one sample, sequenced in a study of blood T cell repertoires in COVID-19. TCRdb's copy holds only in-frame clones and misses some; the assay was immunoSEQ multiplex PCR. Of more than 250,000 clones listed, roughly 90% were seen once; the top ten hold approximately 18%. Sample: PBMCs or T cells enriched from blood (not recorded which). Every receptor here comes from a woman in her 30s who had recovered from COVID-19. The CDR3 runs from the conserved cysteine through the conserved F or W. The D gene is left open where the match is weak. The size field is filled for only some rows; it gives once, few, many or a size class.

V gene,D gene,clone size,J gene,CDR3 protein,CDR3 DNA
TRBV5-4,TRBD2,NA,TRBJ2-7,CASSPGLAGDYEQYF,TGTGCCAGCAGCCCGGGACTAGCGGGAGACTACGAGCAGTACTTC
TRBV5-3,TRBD2,NA,TRBJ2-4,CARSSHREVAKNIQYF,TGTGCCAGAAGCTCACACCGGGAGGTAGCCAAAAACATTCAGTACTTC
TRBV7-3,TRBD1,NA,TRBJ1-6,CASSRGQGKSPLHF,TGTGCCAGCAGCCGCGGACAGGGTAAATCACCCCTCCACTTT
TRBV10-2,NA,NA,TRBJ2-3,CASLADTQYF,TGCGCCAGCCTAGCAGATACGCAGTATTTT
TRBV10-3,TRBD1,once,TRBJ1-3,CAISSSGTGGKSGNTIYF,TGTGCCATCAGTTCTTCCGGGACAGGGGGAAAGTCAGGAAACACCATATATTTT
TRBV3-1/TRBV3-2,NA,NA,TRBJ2-7,CASSQGFGFRNEQYF,TGTGCCAGCAGCCAAGGGTTTGGCTTTCGTAACGAGCAGTACTTC
TRBV12-3/TRBV12-4,NA,NA,TRBJ2-5,CASTFGLARTQYF,TGTGCCAGCACCTTTGGACTGGCGAGGACCCAGTACTTC
TRBV5-1,NA,NA,TRBJ1-1,CASSRRPMGGDTEAFF,TGCGCCAGCAGCCGAAGGCCCATGGGGGGGGACACTGAAGCTTTCTTT
TRBV12-3/TRBV12-4,NA,NA,TRBJ1-4,CASSLGGEKLFF,TGTGCCAGCAGCCTGGGGGGTGAAAAACTGTTTTTT
TRBV28,TRBD1,NA,TRBJ1-5,CAGGTGGSNQPQHF,TGTGCCGGGGGAACAGGGGGCTCCAATCAGCCCCAGCATTTT
TRBV3-1/TRBV3-2,NA,NA,TRBJ1-5,CASSQANNRPQHF,TGTGCCAGCAGCCAAGCCAACAACAGGCCCCAGCATTTT
TRBV7-9,NA,NA,TRBJ2-3,CASSYTGSPDTQYF,TGTGCCAGCAGCTATACGGGGAGTCCAGATACGCAGTATTTT
TRBV4-1,NA,NA,TRBJ1-5,CASSQGPGANQPQHF,TGCGCCAGCAGCCAAGGCCCAGGGGCCAATCAGCCCCAGCATTTT
TRBV6-2/TRBV6-3,NA,NA,TRBJ1-5,CASSTQGNQPQHF,TGTGCCAGCAGCACGCAGGGCAATCAGCCCCAGCATTTT
TRBV28,NA,NA,TRBJ1-1,CASADMNTEAFF,TGTGCCAGCGCGGATATGAACACTGAAGCTTTCTTT
TRBV6-2/TRBV6-3,TRBD2,NA,TRBJ2-7,CASSYSLSGGIDEQYF,TGTGCCAGCAGTTATTCCCTCAGCGGGGGGATCGACGAGCAGTACTTC
TRBV5-6,TRBD2,NA,TRBJ2-7,CASSLALRGADEQYF,TGTGCCAGCAGCTTGGCCTTGCGGGGGGCGGACGAGCAGTACTTC
TRBV5-5,TRBD2,NA,TRBJ2-3,CASSFQRGGRTDTQYF,TGTGCCAGCAGCTTCCAGCGGGGGGGCCGTACAGATACGCAGTATTTT
TRBV5-1,TRBD1,NA,TRBJ2-4,CASSPRQGANIQYF,TGCGCCAGCAGCCCTCGACAGGGGGCGAACATTCAGTACTTC
TRBV29-1,TRBD2,NA,TRBJ2-3,CSGLQGLAGGRYF,TGCAGCGGACTCCAGGGACTAGCGGGAGGGCGATATTTT
TRBV19,NA,NA,TRBJ1-6,CASSIGGRATSPLHF,TGTGCCAGTAGTATAGGCGGCAGGGCGACTTCACCCCTCCACTTT
TRBV6-2/TRBV6-3,NA,NA,TRBJ1-5,CASSYHTSGPLSNQPQHF,TGTGCCAGCAGTTATCACACCTCTGGGCCTTTGAGCAATCAGCCCCAGCATTTT
TRBV28,TRBD1,NA,TRBJ2-7,CASSSWTGERYEQYF,TGTGCCAGCAGTTCCTGGACAGGGGAAAGGTACGAGCAGTACTTC